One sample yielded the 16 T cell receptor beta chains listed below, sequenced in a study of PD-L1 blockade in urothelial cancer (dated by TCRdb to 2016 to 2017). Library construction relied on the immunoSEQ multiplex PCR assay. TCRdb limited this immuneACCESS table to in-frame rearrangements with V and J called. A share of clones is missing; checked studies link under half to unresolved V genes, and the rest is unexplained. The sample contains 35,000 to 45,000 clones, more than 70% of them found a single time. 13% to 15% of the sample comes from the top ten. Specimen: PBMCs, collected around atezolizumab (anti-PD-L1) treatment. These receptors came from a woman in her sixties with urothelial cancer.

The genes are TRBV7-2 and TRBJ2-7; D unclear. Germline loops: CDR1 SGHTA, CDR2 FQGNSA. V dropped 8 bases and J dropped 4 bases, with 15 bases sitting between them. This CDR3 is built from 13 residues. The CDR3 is CASRLTEIYEQYF. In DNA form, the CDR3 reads TGTGCCAGCCGTTTAACAGAGATTTACGAGCAGTACTTC.

The CDR3 region has the DNA TGCGCCAGCAGCCTTAAGGAGGATAGAGAAACCCAGTACTTC. The encoded protein is CASSLKEDRETQYF. The chain recombines TRBV4-3 with TRBJ2-5; weak D call: TRBD2 (5 bases). The germline V and J ends were trimmed by 4 bases and 8 bases, with 17 bases remaining between them. Germline V gene lookup returns CDR1 LGHNA and CDR2 YSLEER. The CDR3 is 14 amino acids.

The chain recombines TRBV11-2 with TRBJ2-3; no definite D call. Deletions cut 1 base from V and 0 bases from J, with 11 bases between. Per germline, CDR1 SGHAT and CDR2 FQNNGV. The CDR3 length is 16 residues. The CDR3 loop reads CASSLGFAVSTDTQYF. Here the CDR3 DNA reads TGTGCCAGCAGCTTAGGTTTTGCGGTGAGCACAGATACGCAGTATTTT.

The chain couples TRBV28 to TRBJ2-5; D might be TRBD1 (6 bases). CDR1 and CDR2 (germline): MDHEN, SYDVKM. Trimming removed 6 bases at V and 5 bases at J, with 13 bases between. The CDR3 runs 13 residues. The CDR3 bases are TGTGCCAGCAGGAAGGACAGTTGGGAGACCCAGTACTTC. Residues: CASRKDSWETQYF.

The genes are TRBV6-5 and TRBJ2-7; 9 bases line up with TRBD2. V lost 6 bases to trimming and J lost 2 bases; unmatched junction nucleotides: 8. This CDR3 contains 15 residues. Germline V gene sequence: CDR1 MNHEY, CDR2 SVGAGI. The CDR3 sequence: CASRSSGSKAYEQYF. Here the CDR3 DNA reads TGTGCCAGCAGAAGTAGCGGGAGCAAGGCCTACGAGCAGTACTTC.

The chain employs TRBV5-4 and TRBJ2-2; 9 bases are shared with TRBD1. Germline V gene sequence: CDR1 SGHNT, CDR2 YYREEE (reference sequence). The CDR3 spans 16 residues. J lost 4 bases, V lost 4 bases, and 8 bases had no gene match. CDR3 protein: CASSPRTGVGTGELFF. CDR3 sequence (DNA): TGTGCCAGCAGCCCGCGGACAGGGGTCGGCACCGGGGAGCTGTTTTTT.

The CDR3 sequence: CASSPSRGSHFEAFF. CDR3 sequence (DNA): TGTGCCAGCAGCCCATCCAGGGGCAGCCATTTTGAAGCTTTCTTT. This chain links TRBV7-2 with TRBJ1-1; possibly TRBD1 for D (6 bases). Germline CDR1 reads SGHTA; CDR2 reads FQGNSA. This CDR3 is built from 15 residues. Trimming left V 5 bases short and J 7 bases short, with 20 bases between.

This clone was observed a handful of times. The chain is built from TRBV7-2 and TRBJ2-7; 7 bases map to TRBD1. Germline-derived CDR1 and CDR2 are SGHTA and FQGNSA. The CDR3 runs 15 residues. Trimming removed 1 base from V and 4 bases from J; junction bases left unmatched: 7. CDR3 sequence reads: CASSLEGGQFYEQYF. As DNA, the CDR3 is TGTGCCAGCAGCTTAGAAGGGGGACAGTTTTACGAGCAGTACTTC.

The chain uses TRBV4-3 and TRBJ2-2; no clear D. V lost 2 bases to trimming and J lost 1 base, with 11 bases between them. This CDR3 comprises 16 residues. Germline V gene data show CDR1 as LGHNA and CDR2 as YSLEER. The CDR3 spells CASSQHPTVNTGELFF. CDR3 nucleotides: TGCGCCAGCAGCCAACACCCGACTGTGAACACCGGGGAGCTGTTTTTT.

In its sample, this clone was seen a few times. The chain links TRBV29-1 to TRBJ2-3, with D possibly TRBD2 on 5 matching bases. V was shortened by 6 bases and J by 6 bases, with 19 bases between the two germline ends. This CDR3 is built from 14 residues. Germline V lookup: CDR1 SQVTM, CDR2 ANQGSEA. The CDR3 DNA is TGCAGCGTAAACTCGCGGGCCTACACGGATACGCAGTATTTT. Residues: CSVNSRAYTDTQYF.

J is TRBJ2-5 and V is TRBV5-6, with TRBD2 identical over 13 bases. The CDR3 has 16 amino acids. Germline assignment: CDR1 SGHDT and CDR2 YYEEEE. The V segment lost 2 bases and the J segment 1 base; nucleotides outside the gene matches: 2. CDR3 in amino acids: CASSFGLAGVQETQYF. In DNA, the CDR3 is TGTGCCAGCAGCTTCGGACTAGCGGGGGTCCAAGAGACCCAGTACTTC.

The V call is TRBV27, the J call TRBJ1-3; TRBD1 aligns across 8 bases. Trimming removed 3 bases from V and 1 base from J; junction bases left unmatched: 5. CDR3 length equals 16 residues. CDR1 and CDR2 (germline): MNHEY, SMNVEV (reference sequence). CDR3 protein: CASSFRRGLSGNTIYF. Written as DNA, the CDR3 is TGTGCCAGCAGTTTCCGCAGGGGGCTGTCTGGAAACACCATATATTTT.

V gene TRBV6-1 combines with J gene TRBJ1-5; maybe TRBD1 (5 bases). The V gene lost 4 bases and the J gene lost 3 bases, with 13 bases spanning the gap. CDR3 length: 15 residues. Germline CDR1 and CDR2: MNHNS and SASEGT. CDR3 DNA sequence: TGTGCCAGCAGTGGACAGTTCGGAATCAATCAGCCCCAGCATTTT. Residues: CASSGQFGINQPQHF.

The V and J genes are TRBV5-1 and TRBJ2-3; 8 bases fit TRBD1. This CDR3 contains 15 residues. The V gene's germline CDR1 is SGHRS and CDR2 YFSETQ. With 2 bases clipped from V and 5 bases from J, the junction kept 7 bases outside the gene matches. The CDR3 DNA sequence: TGCGCCAGCAGCTTCGACAGGGGAGTAGGAGATACGCAGTATTTT. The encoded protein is CASSFDRGVGDTQYF.

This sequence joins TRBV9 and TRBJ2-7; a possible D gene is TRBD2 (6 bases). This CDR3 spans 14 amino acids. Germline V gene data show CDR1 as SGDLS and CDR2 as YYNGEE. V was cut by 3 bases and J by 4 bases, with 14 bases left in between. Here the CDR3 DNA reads TGTGCCAGCAGCGACGGGAATGCGGGATACGAGCAGTACTTC. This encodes CASSDGNAGYEQYF.

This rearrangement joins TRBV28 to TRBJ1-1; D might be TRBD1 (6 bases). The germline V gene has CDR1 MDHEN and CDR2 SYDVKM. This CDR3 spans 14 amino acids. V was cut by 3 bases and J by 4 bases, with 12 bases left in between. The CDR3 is CASSFNLRGTEAFF. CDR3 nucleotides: TGTGCCAGCAGTTTTAACCTCAGGGGCACTGAAGCTTTCTTT.